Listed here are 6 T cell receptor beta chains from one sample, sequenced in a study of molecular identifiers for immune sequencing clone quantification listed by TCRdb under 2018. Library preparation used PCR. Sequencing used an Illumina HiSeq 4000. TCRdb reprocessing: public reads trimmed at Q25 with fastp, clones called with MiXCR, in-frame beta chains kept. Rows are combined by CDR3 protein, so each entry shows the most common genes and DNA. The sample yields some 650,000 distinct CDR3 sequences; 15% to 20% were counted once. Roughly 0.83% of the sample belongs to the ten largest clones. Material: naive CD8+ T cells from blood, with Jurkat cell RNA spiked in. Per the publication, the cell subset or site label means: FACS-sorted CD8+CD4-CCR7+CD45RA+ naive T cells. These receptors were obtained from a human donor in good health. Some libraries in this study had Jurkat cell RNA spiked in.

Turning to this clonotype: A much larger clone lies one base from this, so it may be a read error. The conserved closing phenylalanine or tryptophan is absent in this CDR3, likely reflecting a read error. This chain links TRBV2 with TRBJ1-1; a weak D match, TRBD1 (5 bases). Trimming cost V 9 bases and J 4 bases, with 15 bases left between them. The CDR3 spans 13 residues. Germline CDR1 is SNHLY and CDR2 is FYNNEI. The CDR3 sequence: CARLRGGGTEAFL. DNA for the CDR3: TGTGCCAGGCTCCGGGGGGGTGGCACTGAAGCTTTCCTT.

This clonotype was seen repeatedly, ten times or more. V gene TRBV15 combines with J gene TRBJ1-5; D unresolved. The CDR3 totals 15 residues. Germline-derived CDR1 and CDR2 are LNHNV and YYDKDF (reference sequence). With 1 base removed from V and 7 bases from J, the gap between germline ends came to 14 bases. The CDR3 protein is CATSRAPIGRQPQHF. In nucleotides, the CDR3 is TGTGCCACCAGCAGAGCACCTATAGGACGCCAGCCCCAGCATTTT. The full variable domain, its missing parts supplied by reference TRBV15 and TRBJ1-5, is DAMVIQNPRYQVTQFGKPVTLSCSQTLNHNVMYWYQQKSSQAPKLLFHYYDKDFNNEADTPDNFQSRRPNTSFCFLDIRSPGLGDTAMYLCATSRAPIGRQPQHFGDGTRLSIL.

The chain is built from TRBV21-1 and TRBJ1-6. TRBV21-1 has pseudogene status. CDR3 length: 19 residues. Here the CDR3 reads CASSTRDNPGPPEGSPLHF. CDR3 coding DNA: TGTGCCAGCAGCACCCGAGATAACCCCGGGCCCCCCGAGGGTTCACCCCTCCACTTT.

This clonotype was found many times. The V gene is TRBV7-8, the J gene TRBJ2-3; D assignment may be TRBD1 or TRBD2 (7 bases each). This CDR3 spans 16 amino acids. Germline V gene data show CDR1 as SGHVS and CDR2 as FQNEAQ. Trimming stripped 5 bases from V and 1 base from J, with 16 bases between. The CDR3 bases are TGTGCCAGCAGCCTAACAGGGGCGGGGGGCACAGATACGCAGTATTTT. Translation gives CASSLTGAGGTDTQYF.

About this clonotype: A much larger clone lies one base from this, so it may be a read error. The CDR3 DNA reads as TGTGCCAGCAGTTACTCGAGCGGGAGCGATGGTGAGCAGTTCTTC. It specifies CASSYSSGSDGEQFF. The V call is TRBV6-2 or TRBV6-3, the J call TRBJ2-1; 8 bases are a match to TRBD2. J gave up 9 bases and V 0 bases, and 7 bases lay outside the gene matches. This CDR3 contains 15 residues. From germline, CDR1 is MNHEY and CDR2 SVGEGT.

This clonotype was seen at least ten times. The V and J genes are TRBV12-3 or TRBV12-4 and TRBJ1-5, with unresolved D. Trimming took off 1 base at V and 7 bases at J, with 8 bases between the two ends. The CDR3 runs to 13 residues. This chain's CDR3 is CASSLVVVQPQHF. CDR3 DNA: TGTGCCAGCAGTTTAGTTGTGGTGCAGCCCCAGCATTTT.